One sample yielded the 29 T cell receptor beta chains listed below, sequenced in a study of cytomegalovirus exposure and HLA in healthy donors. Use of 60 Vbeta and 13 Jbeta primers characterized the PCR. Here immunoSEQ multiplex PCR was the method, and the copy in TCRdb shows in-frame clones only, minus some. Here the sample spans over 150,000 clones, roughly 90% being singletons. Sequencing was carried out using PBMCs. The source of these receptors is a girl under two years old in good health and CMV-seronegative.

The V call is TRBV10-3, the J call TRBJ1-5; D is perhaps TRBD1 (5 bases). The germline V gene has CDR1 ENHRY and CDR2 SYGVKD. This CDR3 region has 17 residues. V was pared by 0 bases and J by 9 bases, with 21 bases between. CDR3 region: CAISESRSGGVIMPQHF. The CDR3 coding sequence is TGTGCCATCAGTGAGTCTAGGTCAGGAGGGGTTATAATGCCCCAGCATTTT.

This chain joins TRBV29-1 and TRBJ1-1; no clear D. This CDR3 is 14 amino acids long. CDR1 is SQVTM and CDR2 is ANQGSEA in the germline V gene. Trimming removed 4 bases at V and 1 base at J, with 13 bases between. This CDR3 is CSVVLGRSNTEAFF. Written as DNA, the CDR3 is TGCAGCGTTGTATTGGGGAGGTCGAACACTGAAGCTTTCTTT.

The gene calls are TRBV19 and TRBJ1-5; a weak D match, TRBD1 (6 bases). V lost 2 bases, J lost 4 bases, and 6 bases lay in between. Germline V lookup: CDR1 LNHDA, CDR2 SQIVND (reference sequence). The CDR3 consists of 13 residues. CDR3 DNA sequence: TGTGCCAGTAGTATAAGGGGGAATCAGCCCCAGCATTTT. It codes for CASSIRGNQPQHF.

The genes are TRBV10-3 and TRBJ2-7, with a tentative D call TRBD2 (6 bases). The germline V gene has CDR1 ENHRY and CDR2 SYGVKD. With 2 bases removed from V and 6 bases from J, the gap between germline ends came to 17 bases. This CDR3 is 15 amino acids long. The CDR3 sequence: CAISEGGGAAAEQYF. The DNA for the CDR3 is TGTGCCATCAGTGAGGGGGGAGGAGCTGCGGCCGAGCAGTACTTC.

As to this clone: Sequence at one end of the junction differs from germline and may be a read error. The CDR3, as DNA: TGTGCCAGCAGTTACTCGTATTTAGCGGAATCCTCCAATGAGCAGTTCTTC. As protein: CASSYSYLAESSNEQFF. V usage is TRBV6-8 and J usage is TRBJ2-1; perhaps TRBD2 as D (6 bases). Germline CDR1 and CDR2: MNHGY and SAAAGT. This CDR3 spans 17 amino acids.

Here the CDR3 reads CASSSRGGAGDTQYF. Written as DNA, the CDR3 is TGTGCCAGCAGCTCTAGGGGGGGGGCAGGAGATACGCAGTATTTT. The chain is built from TRBV13 and TRBJ2-3; a possible D gene is TRBD2 (7 bases). V shed 4 bases and J shed 5 bases, with 16 bases lying between them. The CDR3 runs 15 residues. Germline values: CDR1 PRHDT, CDR2 FYEKMQ (reference sequence).

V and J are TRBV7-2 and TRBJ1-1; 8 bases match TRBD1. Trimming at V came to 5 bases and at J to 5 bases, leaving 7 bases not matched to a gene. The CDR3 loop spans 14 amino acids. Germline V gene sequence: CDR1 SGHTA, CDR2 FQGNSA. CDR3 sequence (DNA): TGTGCCAGCAGCATGGCACAGGGGGAAACTGAAGCTTTCTTT. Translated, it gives CASSMAQGETEAFF. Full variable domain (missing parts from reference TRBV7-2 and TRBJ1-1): GAGVSQSPSNKVTEKGKDVELRCDPISGHTALYWYRQSLGQGLEFLIYFQGNSAPDKSGLPSDRFSAERTGGSVSTLTIQRTQQEDSAVYLCASSMAQGETEAFFGQGTRLTVV.

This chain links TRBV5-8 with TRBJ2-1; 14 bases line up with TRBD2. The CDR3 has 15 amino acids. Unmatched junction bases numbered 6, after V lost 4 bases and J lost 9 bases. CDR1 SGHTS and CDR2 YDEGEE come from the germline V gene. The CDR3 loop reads CASSPTSGGAVEQFF. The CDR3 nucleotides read TGTGCCAGCAGCCCGACTAGCGGGGGGGCGGTTGAGCAGTTCTTC. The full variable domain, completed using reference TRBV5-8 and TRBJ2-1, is EAGVTQSPTHLIKTRGQQATLRCSPISGHTSVYWYQQALGLGLQFLLWYDEGEERNRGNFPPRFSGRQFPNYSSELNVNALELEDSALYLCASSPTSGGAVEQFFGPGTRLTVL.

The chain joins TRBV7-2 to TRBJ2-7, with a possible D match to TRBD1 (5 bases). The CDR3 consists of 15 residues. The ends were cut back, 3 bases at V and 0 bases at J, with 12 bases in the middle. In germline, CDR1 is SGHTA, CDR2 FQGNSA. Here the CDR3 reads CASSLGQGLSYEQYF. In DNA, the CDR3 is TGTGCCAGCAGCTTGGGGCAGGGTCTCTCCTACGAGCAGTACTTC.

The CDR3 nucleotides are TGTGCCAGCAGTGAAAGTTTCGGTGCGGGGGGAAGTTTAGAGACCCAGTACTTC. It specifies CASSESFGAGGSLETQYF. The rearrangement links TRBV6-1 to TRBJ2-5, with 8 bases matching TRBD2. CDR3 length: 18 amino acids. The germline gives CDR1 MNHNS, CDR2 SASEGT. The V segment lost 2 bases and the J segment 4 bases; nucleotides outside the gene matches: 15.

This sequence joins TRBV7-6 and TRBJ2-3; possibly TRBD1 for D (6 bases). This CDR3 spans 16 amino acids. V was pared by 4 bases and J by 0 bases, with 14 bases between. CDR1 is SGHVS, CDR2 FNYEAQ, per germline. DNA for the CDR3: TGTGCCAGCAGCTCCAGCGATGGGACAAGCACAGATACGCAGTATTTT. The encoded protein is CASSSSDGTSTDTQYF.

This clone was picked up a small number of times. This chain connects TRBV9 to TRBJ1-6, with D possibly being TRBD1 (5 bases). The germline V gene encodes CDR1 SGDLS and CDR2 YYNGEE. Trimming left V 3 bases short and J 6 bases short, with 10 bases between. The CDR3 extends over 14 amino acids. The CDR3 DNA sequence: TGTGCCAGCAGCGAATCGACAGTTAATTCACCCCTCCACTTT. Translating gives CASSESTVNSPLHF.

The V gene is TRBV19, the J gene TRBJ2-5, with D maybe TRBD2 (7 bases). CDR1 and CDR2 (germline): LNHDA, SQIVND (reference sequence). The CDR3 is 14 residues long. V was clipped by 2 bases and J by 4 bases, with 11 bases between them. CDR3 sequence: CASSIWGGPETQYF. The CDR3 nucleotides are TGTGCCAGTAGTATATGGGGGGGCCCAGAGACCCAGTACTTC. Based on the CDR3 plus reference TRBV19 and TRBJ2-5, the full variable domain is DGGITQSPKYLFRKEGQNVTLSCEQNLNHDAMYWYRQDPGQGLRLIYYSQIVNDFQKGDIAEGYSVSREKKESFPLTVTSAQKNPTAFYLCASSIWGGPETQYFGPGTRLLVL.

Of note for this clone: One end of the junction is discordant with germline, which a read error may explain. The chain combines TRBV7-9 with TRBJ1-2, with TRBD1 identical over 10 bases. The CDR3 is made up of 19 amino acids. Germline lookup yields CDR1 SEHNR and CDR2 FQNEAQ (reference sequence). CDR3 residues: CSSSLISSPEGQGCYGYTF. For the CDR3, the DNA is TGTTCCAGCAGCTTAATATCTTCTCCCGAGGGACAGGGGTGCTATGGCTACACCTTC.

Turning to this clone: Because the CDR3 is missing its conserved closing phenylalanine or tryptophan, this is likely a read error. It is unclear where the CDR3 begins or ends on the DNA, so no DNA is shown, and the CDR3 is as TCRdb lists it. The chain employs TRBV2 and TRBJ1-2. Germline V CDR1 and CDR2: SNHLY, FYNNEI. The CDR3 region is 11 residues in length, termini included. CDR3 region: CASSEDGEVLV.

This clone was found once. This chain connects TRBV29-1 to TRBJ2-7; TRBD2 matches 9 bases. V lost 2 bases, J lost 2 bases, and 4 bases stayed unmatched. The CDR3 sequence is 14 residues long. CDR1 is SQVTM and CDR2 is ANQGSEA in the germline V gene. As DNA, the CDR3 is TGCAGCGTTGAACTAGCGGGATCACCCTACGAGCAGTACTTC. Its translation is CSVELAGSPYEQYF.

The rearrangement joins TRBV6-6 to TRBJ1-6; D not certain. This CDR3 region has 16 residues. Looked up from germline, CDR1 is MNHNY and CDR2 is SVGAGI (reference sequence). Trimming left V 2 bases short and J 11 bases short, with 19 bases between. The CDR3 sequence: CASSYDLMRAPPPLHF. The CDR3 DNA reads TGTGCCAGCAGTTACGATCTGATGAGGGCCCCACCACCCCTCCACTTT.

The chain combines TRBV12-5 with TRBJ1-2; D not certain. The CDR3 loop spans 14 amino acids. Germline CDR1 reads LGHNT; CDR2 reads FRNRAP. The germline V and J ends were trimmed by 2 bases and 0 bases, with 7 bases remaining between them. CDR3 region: CASGLPVANYGYTF. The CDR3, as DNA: TGTGCTAGTGGTTTGCCGGTAGCTAACTATGGCTACACCTTC.

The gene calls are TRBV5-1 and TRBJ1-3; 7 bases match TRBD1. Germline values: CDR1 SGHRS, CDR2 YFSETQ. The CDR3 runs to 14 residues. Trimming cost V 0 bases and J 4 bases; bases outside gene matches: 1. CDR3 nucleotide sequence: TGCGCCAGCAGCTTGGGGGACAGCGGAAACACCATATATTTT. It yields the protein CASSLGDSGNTIYF.

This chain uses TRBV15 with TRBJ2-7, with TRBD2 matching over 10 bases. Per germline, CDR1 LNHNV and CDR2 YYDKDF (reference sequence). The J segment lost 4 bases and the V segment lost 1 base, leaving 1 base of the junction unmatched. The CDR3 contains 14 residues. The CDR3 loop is CATSRGTSGYEQYF. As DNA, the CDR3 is TGTGCCACCAGCAGAGGGACTAGCGGTTACGAGCAGTACTTC. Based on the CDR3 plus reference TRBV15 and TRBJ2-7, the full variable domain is DAMVIQNPRYQVTQFGKPVTLSCSQTLNHNVMYWYQQKSSQAPKLLFHYYDKDFNNEADTPDNFQSRRPNTSFCFLDIRSPGLGDTAMYLCATSRGTSGYEQYFGPGTRLTVT.

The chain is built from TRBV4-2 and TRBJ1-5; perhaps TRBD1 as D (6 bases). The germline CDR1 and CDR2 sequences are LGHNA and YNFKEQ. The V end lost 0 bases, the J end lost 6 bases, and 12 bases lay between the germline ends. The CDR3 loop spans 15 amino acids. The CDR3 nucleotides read TGTGCCAGCAGCCAAGAAGGGGGGGCGACTCAGCCCCAGCATTTT. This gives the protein CASSQEGGATQPQHF.

CDR3 sequence: CASSPDPTDYGYTF. Here the CDR3 DNA reads TGCGCCAGCAGCCCGGACCCGACAGACTATGGCTACACCTTC. The gene calls are TRBV5-1 and TRBJ1-2; possibly TRBD1 for D (5 bases). V was clipped by 4 bases and J by 3 bases, with 13 bases between them. This CDR3 has 14 residues. CDR1 and CDR2 from the germline V gene are SGHRS and YFSETQ.

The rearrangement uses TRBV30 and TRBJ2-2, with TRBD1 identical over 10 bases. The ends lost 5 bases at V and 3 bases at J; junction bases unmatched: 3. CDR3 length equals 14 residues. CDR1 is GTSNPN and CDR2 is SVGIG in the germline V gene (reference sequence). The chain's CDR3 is CAWYGTGDTGELFF. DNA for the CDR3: TGTGCCTGGTATGGGACAGGGGACACCGGGGAGCTGTTTTTT. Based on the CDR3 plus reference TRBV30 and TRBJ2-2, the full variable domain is SQTIHQWPATLVQPVGSPLSLECTVEGTSNPNLYWYRQAAGRGLQLLFYSVGIGQISSEVPQNLSASRPQDRQFILSSKKLLLSDSGFYLCAWYGTGDTGELFFGEGSRLTVL.

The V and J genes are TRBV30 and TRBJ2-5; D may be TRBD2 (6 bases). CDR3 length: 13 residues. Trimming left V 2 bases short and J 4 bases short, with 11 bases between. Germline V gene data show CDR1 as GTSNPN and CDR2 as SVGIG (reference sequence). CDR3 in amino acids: CAWSSGGIETQYF. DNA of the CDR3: TGTGCCTGGAGTTCGGGCGGGATAGAGACCCAGTACTTC. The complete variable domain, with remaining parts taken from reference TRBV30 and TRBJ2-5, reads SQTIHQWPATLVQPVGSPLSLECTVEGTSNPNLYWYRQAAGRGLQLLFYSVGIGQISSEVPQNLSASRPQDRQFILSSKKLLLSDSGFYLCAWSSGGIETQYFGPGTRLLVL.

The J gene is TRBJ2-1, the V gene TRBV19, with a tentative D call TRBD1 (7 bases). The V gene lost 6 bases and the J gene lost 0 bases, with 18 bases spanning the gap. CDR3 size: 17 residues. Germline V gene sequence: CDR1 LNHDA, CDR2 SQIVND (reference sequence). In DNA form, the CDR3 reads TGTGCCAGTAGGAATGATAGGGGGGACAGCTCCTACAATGAGCAGTTCTTC. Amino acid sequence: CASRNDRGDSSYNEQFF.

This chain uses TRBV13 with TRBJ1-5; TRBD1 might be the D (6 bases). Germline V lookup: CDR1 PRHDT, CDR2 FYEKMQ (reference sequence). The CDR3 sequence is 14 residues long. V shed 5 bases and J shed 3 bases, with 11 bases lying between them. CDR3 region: CASSLGQTNQPQHF. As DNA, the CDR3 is TGTGCCAGCAGCCTTGGACAGACCAATCAGCCCCAGCATTTT.

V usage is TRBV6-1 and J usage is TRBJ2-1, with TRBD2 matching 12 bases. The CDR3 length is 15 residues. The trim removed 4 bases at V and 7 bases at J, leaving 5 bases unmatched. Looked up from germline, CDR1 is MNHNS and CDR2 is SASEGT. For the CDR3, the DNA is TGTGCCAGCAGTGGAGGACTAGCGGGAACAAATGAGCAGTTCTTC. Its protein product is CASSGGLAGTNEQFF.

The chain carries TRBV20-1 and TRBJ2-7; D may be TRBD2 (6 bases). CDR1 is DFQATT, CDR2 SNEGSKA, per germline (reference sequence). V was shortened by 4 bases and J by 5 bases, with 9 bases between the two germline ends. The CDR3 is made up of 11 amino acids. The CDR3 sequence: CSAKGGDEQYF. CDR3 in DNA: TGCAGTGCTAAGGGAGGAGACGAGCAGTACTTC.

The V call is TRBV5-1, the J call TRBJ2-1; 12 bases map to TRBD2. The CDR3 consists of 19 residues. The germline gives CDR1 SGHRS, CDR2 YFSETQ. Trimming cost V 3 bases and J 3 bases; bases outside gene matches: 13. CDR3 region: CASSSPGTSGPKGYNEQFF. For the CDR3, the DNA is TGCGCCAGCAGCTCTCCCGGGACTAGCGGGCCCAAGGGCTACAATGAGCAGTTCTTC.